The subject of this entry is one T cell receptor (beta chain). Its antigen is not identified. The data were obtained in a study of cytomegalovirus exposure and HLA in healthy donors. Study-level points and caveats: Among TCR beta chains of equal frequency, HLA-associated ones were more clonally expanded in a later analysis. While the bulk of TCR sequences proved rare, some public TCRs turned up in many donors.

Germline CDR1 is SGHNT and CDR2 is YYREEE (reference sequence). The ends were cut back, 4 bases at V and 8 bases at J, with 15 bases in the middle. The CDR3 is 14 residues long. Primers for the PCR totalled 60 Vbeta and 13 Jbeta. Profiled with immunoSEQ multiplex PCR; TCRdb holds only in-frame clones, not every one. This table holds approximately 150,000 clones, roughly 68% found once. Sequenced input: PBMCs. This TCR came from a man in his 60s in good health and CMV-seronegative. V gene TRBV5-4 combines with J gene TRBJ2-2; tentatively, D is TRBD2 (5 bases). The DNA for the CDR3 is TGTGCCAGCAGCGTCAACCTAGCAACTGGGGAGCTGTTTTTT. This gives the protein CASSVNLATGELFF.